The rows below give T cell receptor beta chains drawn from one sample of a study of T cell responses to AZD1222 COVID-19 vaccine. Libraries were prepared by immunoSEQ multiplex PCR; TCRdb keeps only in-frame clonotypes and omits some of them. Among 70,000 to 95,000 clones listed, 80% to 90% were seen once. The input for sequencing was peripheral blood, taken 28 days after the second AZD1222 dose. These receptors came from an adult who received the AZD1222 COVID-19 vaccine. The CDR3 runs from the conserved cysteine through the conserved F or W. A D gene is named only where the DNA matches it firmly. Clone size, where shown, is once, few, many, or a class for clones that have expanded.

j_call clone_size d_call v_call cdr3_aa cdr3_nt
TRBJ1-1 - TRBD1 TRBV5-1 CASSPGTGENTEAFF TGCGCCAGCAGCCCAGGGACAGGGGAGAACACTGAAGCTTTCTTT
TRBJ2-7 - - TRBV5-6 CASSIRDLRTQQYF TGTGCCAGCAGCATCCGGGACCTCCGGACGCAGCAGTACTTC
TRBJ1-2 - - TRBV6-5 CASRGLNYGYTF TGTGCCAGCAGGGGGCTTAACTATGGCTACACCTTC
TRBJ2-7 - - TRBV5-1 CASSLVPATGTIYEQYF TGCGCCAGCAGCTTGGTCCCTGCGACAGGTACAATATACGAGCAGTACTTC
TRBJ1-2 - TRBD1 TRBV11-2 CASSLERQGPVHGYTF TGTGCCAGCAGCTTAGAAAGACAGGGCCCGGTTCATGGCTACACCTTC
TRBJ2-7 - TRBD1 TRBV3-1/TRBV3-2 CASSYRGIPYEQYF TGTGCCAGCAGTTACAGGGGTATCCCCTACGAGCAGTACTTC
TRBJ2-1 medium-sized TRBD2 TRBV5-1 CASSPLAGRARGEQFF TGCGCCAGCAGCCCGTTAGCGGGTAGGGCTAGGGGTGAGCAGTTCTTC
TRBJ2-7 - TRBD2 TRBV6-6 CASSQTSGGGSEQYF TGTGCCAGCAGCCAGACCTCGGGAGGAGGCTCCGAGCAGTACTTC
TRBJ1-1 - - TRBV7-3 CASRLGVNTEAFF TGTGCCAGCAGGCTAGGGGTGAACACTGAAGCTTTCTTT
TRBJ2-5 - - TRBV5-1 CASSLGFHGIPGETQYF TGCGCCAGCAGCTTGGGTTTCCATGGCATACCGGGGGAGACCCAGTACTTC
TRBJ2-1 - - TRBV11-3 CASSHLRGAEQFF TGTGCCAGCAGCCACCTGAGAGGGGCTGAGCAGTTCTTC
TRBJ2-3 few - TRBV4-2 CASSGSDTQYF TGTGCCAGCAGCGGTTCGGATACGCAGTATTTT
TRBJ1-5 - - TRBV30 CAWSPMTGWDQPQHF TGTGCCTGGAGCCCCATGACTGGATGGGATCAGCCCCAGCATTTT
TRBJ1-1 - - TRBV11-2 CASSFSLGTEAFF TGTGCCAGCAGCTTTAGCCTGGGCACTGAAGCTTTCTTT
TRBJ2-7 - - TRBV18 CASSPSQGGEQYF TGTGCCAGCTCACCAAGTCAGGGAGGCGAGCAGTACTTC